The 22 T cell receptor beta chains in this list originate from one sample, sequenced in a study of T cell clonality in common variable immunodeficiency. The protocol was immunoSEQ multiplex PCR, while the TCRdb copy is restricted to in-frame clones and leaves out a portion. The repertoire shows about 64,000 clones, none seen only once; the top ten take 1.7%. Sequencing was carried out using peripheral blood mononuclear cells. The receptors derive from a person aged 18 to 70 in good health.

The table lists this clone with many counts. The CDR3 is cut off 3 residues early in the read; its end comes from the germline J gene. The chain has TRBV7-9 and TRBJ1-1, with D maybe TRBD1 (6 bases). V lost 6 bases and J 1 base, leaving 15 bases between the germline ends. The germline V gene encodes CDR1 SEHNR and CDR2 FQNEAQ (reference sequence). The CDR3 runs to 15 residues. CDR3 amino acids: CASRGDIRGNTEAFF. Incomplete CDR3 DNA: TGTGCCAGCAGGGGGGACATCAGGGGGAACACTGAA.

In its sample, this clone was seen many times. The DNA ends 3 residues before the CDR3 does, and the rest of the CDR3 is filled in from the germline J gene. This chain links TRBV5-1 with TRBJ2-7, with TRBD2 matching 10 bases. Germline V gene data show CDR1 as SGHRS and CDR2 as YFSETQ. This CDR3 comprises 15 residues. V lost 7 bases to trimming and J lost 2 bases; unmatched junction nucleotides: 9. The CDR3 is CASGSGTSVTYEQYF. The sequenced CDR3 bases are TGCGCCAGCGGATCCGGGACTAGCGTTACCTACGAG.

There are many counts of this clone. The read ends 3 residues early relative to the CDR3; the germline J gene fills the gap. This rearrangement joins TRBV29-1 to TRBJ2-7; 10 bases agree with TRBD2. Trimming cost V 4 bases and J 0 bases; bases outside gene matches: 3. The CDR3 is made up of 14 amino acids. CDR1 is SQVTM, CDR2 ANQGSEA, per germline. The DNA read from the CDR3 is TGCAGCGTTGTTCCTAGCGGGGGCTCCTACGAG. It yields the protein CSVVPSGGSYE. The full CDR3 protein is CSVVPSGGSYEQYF.

This clone was seen a handful of times. The read falls 3 residues short of the CDR3 end, and the missing part is taken from the germline J gene. The chain links TRBV2 to TRBJ2-4; TRBD2 agrees at 7 bases. Germline V gene data show CDR1 as SNHLY and CDR2 as FYNNEI. The length of the CDR3 is 17 residues. V lost 4 bases, J lost 1 base, and 10 bases stayed unmatched. CDR3 region: CASSGQSGMRAKNIQYF. Incomplete CDR3 DNA: TGTGCCAGCAGTGGACAAAGCGGGATGAGGGCCAAAAACATT.

This clone has at least ten counts. The read is 3 residues too short to cover the CDR3 end, so that end is filled in from the germline J gene. The chain links TRBV5-1 to TRBJ2-7, with D maybe TRBD1 (5 bases). Trimming cost V 0 bases and J 2 bases, with 9 bases left between them. The germline CDR1 and CDR2 sequences are SGHRS and YFSETQ. This CDR3 is built from 14 residues. The DNA read from the CDR3 is TGCGCCAGCAGCTTGGAGGGGCCCCCCTACGAG. Its translation is CASSLEGPPYE. The whole CDR3 region reads CASSLEGPPYEQYF. Looking up the rest from reference TRBV5-1 and TRBJ2-7 gives the full variable domain: KAGVTQTPRYLIKTRGQQVTLSCSPISGHRSVSWYQQTPGQGLQFLFEYFSETQRNKGNFPGRFSGRQFSNSRSEMNVSTLELGDSALYLCASSLEGPPYEQYFGPGTRLTVT.

This clone was counted many times. The CDR3 end falls 3 residues outside the read, so it is completed with the germline J gene. The V and J genes are TRBV10-1 and TRBJ2-5, with a tentative D call TRBD2 (5 bases). With 2 bases removed from V and 5 bases from J, the gap between germline ends came to 15 bases. CDR3 length equals 15 residues. From germline, CDR1 is WNHNN and CDR2 SYGVQD (reference sequence). CDR3 DNA (partial): TGCGCCAGCAGTGAGGGTAGTAGCGTATGGGAGACC. Translated: CASSEGSSVWET. The full CDR3 protein reads CASSEGSSVWETQYF.

This clone has ten or more counts. The sequence runs out 3 residues before the end of the CDR3; the remainder is reconstructed from the germline J gene. This sequence joins TRBV19 and TRBJ2-5; 7 nucleotides agree with TRBD2. The CDR3 spans 13 residues. Germline CDR1 reads LNHDA; CDR2 reads SQIVND (reference sequence). The V segment lost 8 bases and the J segment 6 bases; nucleotides outside the gene matches: 9. The part of the CDR3 DNA that was read is TGTGCCAGTGTGGGAGGGGCTAGAAAGACC. Encoded protein: CASVGGARKT. The complete CDR3 reads CASVGGARKTQYF.

This clone was found many times. The sequence runs out 3 residues before the end of the CDR3; the remainder is reconstructed from the germline J gene. The chain employs TRBV7-3 and TRBJ2-1, with 7 bases aligning to TRBD1. The germline V gene encodes CDR1 SGHTA and CDR2 FQGTGA. With 8 bases clipped from V and 7 bases from J, the junction kept 8 bases outside the gene matches. CDR3 length: 13 residues. CDR3 bases read: TGTGCCAGCTCGACAGGGAACGAAAATGAG. Translation gives CASSTGNENE. The entire CDR3 sequence reads CASSTGNENEQFF.

With respect to this clone: The DNA ends 3 residues before the CDR3 does, and the rest of the CDR3 is filled in from the germline J gene. The chain recombines TRBV7-8 with TRBJ2-7; TRBD1 matches 8 bases. The CDR3 has 16 residues. With 2 bases clipped from V and 1 base from J, the junction kept 7 bases outside the gene matches. The V gene's germline CDR1 is SGHVS and CDR2 FQNEAQ. CDR3 DNA, as far as it was read: TGTGCCAGCAGCTTACTGACCAGGGGGCTATCCTACGAG. Translated, it gives CASSLLTRGLSYE. Given in full, the CDR3 is CASSLLTRGLSYEQYF.

In its sample, this clone was seen a few times. The read stops 3 residues short of the end of the CDR3; the missing end is completed from the germline J gene. The chain combines TRBV7-9 with TRBJ2-1, with 8 bases lining up with TRBD1. Germline values: CDR1 SEHNR, CDR2 FQNEAQ (reference sequence). Trimming cost V 5 bases and J 9 bases; bases outside gene matches: 9. The CDR3 is made up of 14 amino acids. CDR3 bases read: TGTGCCAGCAGCCGGACAGGGTCGTCGGCTGAG. Its translation is CASSRTGSSAE. The CDR3 in full is CASSRTGSSAEQFF.

This clone was found many times. The read terminates 3 residues ahead of where the CDR3 ends, so the germline J gene completes it. The chain recombines TRBV20-1 with TRBJ2-1; 15 nucleotides line up with TRBD2. CDR1 DFQATT and CDR2 SNEGSKA come from the germline V gene (reference sequence). With V trimmed by 0 bases and J by 4 bases, 7 bases remained unmatched. This CDR3 is built from 18 residues. The CDR3 loop is CSARDRTSGRVRYNEQFF. CDR3 bases read: TGCAGTGCTAGAGATAGGACTAGCGGGAGGGTGCGGTACAATGAG.

This clone was observed at least ten times. Read coverage stops 3 residues before the CDR3 terminus; the germline J gene supplies the remainder. This chain connects TRBV9 to TRBJ2-2; TRBD1 might be the D (7 bases). The germline V and J ends were trimmed by 2 bases and 7 bases, with 12 bases remaining between them. Germline CDR1 SGDLS, CDR2 YYNGEE. CDR3 length equals 14 residues. CDR3 DNA, as far as it was read: TGTGCCAGCAGCGTCACAGGGGAGGTCGGGGAG. This translates into CASSVTGEVGE. The full CDR3 protein reads CASSVTGEVGELFF.

This clone was picked up many times. CDR3 bases read: TGTGCCAGCTCACCCCGGGGGGCAGCTAATGAAAAA. Protein sequence: CASSPRGAANEK. The entire CDR3 protein reads CASSPRGAANEKLFF. This sequence joins TRBV18 and TRBJ1-4; D might be TRBD1 (6 bases). The read ends 3 residues shy of where the CDR3 ends; the end is completed using the germline J gene. In germline, CDR1 is KGHSH, CDR2 LQKENI. V was clipped by 3 bases and J by 3 bases, with 11 bases between them. This CDR3 region has 15 residues.

This clone appeared many times. The read ends 3 residues before the CDR3 terminus; that terminus is restored from the germline J gene. The chain combines TRBV5-4 with TRBJ2-7; 11 nucleotides align to TRBD2. The V segment lost 8 bases and the J segment 1 base; nucleotides outside the gene matches: 5. The CDR3 contains 14 residues. Germline assignment: CDR1 SGHNT and CDR2 YYREEE (reference sequence). CDR3 DNA, as far as it was read: TGTGCCAGTACTAGCGGGGGCCCATCCTACGAG. Amino acid sequence: CASTSGGPSYE. The whole CDR3 region reads CASTSGGPSYEQYF.

Many counts were recorded for this clone. The read is 3 residues too short to cover the CDR3 end, so that end is filled in from the germline J gene. The chain joins TRBV7-6 to TRBJ2-3; TRBD2 agrees at 10 bases. Germline assignment: CDR1 SGHVS and CDR2 FNYEAQ. CDR3 length equals 16 residues. V lost 5 bases and J lost 1; bases outside the gene matches: 6. The CDR3 region is CASSQRTSGGTDTQYF. CDR3 bases read: TGTGCCAGCAGCCAGCGTACTAGCGGGGGCACAGATACG.

This clone was picked up many times. The read falls 3 residues short of the CDR3 end, and the missing part is taken from the germline J gene. The V gene is TRBV11-2, the J gene TRBJ2-2, with D unclear. V was pared by 5 bases and J by 3 bases, with 10 bases between. The CDR3 length is 14 residues. CDR1 is SGHAT and CDR2 is FQNNGV in the germline V gene. CDR3 DNA, as far as it was read: TGTGCCAGCAGCCTAATCGTGGACACCGGGGAG. It yields the protein CASSLIVDTGE. The CDR3 as a whole reads CASSLIVDTGELFF.

As regards this clone: The read falls 3 residues short of the CDR3 end, and the missing part is taken from the germline J gene. V is TRBV20-1 and J is TRBJ2-7; 9 nucleotides line up with TRBD2. CDR3 size: 13 residues. V gave up 1 base and J gave up 6 bases; unmatched junction bases: 4. Germline V gene data show CDR1 as DFQATT and CDR2 as SNEGSKA (reference sequence). The covered CDR3 bases are TGCAGTGCTAGAGGGTTTAGCGGGAGCGAG. Protein sequence: CSARGFSGSE. In full, the CDR3 reads CSARGFSGSEQYF.

This clone was seen at least ten times. The missing CDR3 end, 3 residues past where the read stops, is filled in from the germline J gene. The J gene is TRBJ1-2, the V gene TRBV28, with D perhaps TRBD1 (6 bases). V was trimmed by 1 base and J by 5 bases, leaving 17 bases between them. The CDR3 length is 16 residues. Looked up from germline, CDR1 is MDHEN and CDR2 is SYDVKM. CDR3 DNA (partial): TGTGCCAGCAGTTTATTGGCCGGGGGGGCGCCTTATGGC. Residues: CASSLLAGGAPYG. The CDR3 reads in full as CASSLLAGGAPYGYTF.

This clone has at least ten counts. The read terminates 3 residues ahead of where the CDR3 ends, so the germline J gene completes it. V usage is TRBV7-9 and J usage is TRBJ2-7, with D possibly being TRBD1 (6 bases). There are 13 residues in the CDR3. V dropped 5 bases and J dropped 4 bases, with 12 bases sitting between them. CDR1 is SEHNR, CDR2 FQNEAQ, per germline (reference sequence). The CDR3 protein is CASSPGQKYEQYF. CDR3 DNA, as far as it was read: TGTGCCAGCAGCCCGGGACAAAAATACGAG.

This clone was detected ten times or more. The sequenced fragment ends 3 residues before the CDR3 boundary, so the rest is inferred from the germline J gene. The rearrangement joins TRBV11-2 to TRBJ2-1; 8 bases agree with TRBD2. J was trimmed by 2 bases and V by 5 bases; bases with no gene match: 5. Germline CDR1 SGHAT, CDR2 FQNNGV. The CDR3 runs 15 residues. CDR3 DNA (partial): TGTGCCAGCAGCCGTGACGGGGGGGCCTACAATGAG. This translates into CASSRDGGAYNE. The CDR3 in full is CASSRDGGAYNEQFF.

This clone was seen at least ten times. The CDR3 end is not reached by the read, which stops 3 residues before it; the germline J gene fills it in. The chain carries TRBV11-2 and TRBJ1-6; 7 nucleotides match TRBD1. CDR3 length: 14 amino acids. The V segment lost 5 bases and the J segment 10 bases; nucleotides outside the gene matches: 8. Germline CDR1 and CDR2: SGHAT and FQNNGV. This CDR3 reads CASSQTGSGSPLHF. The covered CDR3 bases are TGTGCCAGCAGCCAGACAGGGTCTGGCTCACCC. The variable domain in full, completed from reference TRBV11-2 and TRBJ1-6, reads EAGVAQSPRYKIIEKRQSVAFWCNPISGHATLYWYQQILGQGPKLLIQFQNNGVVDDSQLPKDRFSAERLKGVDSTLKIQPAKLEDSAVYLCASSQTGSGSPLHFGNGTRLTVT.

Many counts were recorded for this clone. Read coverage stops 3 residues before the CDR3 terminus; the germline J gene supplies the remainder. The gene calls are TRBV19 and TRBJ1-1; no definite D call. Trimming removed 4 bases at V and 1 base at J, with 16 bases between. The germline V gene has CDR1 LNHDA and CDR2 SQIVND (reference sequence). CDR3 length: 16 residues. The DNA read from the CDR3 is TGTGCCAGTAGTACTCACCCGGTCGGTAGGAACACTGAA. Its protein product is CASSTHPVGRNTE. From start to end, the CDR3 is CASSTHPVGRNTEAFF.